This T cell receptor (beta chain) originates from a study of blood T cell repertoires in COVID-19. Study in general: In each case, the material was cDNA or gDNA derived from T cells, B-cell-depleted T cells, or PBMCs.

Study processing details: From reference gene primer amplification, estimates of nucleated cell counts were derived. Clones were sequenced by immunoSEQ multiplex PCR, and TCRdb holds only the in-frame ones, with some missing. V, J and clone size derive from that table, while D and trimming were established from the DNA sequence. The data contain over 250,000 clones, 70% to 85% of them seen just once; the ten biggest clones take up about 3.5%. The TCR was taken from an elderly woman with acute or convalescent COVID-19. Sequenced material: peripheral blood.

The CDR3 region has the DNA TGTGCCAGCAGCTTCCTACTCGGGACAGCTATAAACACCGGGGAGCTGTTTTTT. As protein: CASSFLLGTAINTGELFF. The chain employs TRBV7-9 and TRBJ2-2; TRBD1 matches 7 bases. This CDR3 has 18 residues. Germline CDR1 SEHNR, CDR2 FQNEAQ (reference sequence). The V segment lost 3 bases and the J segment 2 bases; nucleotides outside the gene matches: 12.